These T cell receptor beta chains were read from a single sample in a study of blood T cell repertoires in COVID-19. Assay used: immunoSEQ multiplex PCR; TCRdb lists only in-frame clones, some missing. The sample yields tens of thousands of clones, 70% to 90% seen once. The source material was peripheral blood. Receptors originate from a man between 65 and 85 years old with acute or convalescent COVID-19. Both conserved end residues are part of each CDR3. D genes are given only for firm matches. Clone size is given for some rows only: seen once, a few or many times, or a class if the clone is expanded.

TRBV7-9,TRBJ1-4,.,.,TGTGCCACCGAGGAGACAGGAAGGGAAAAACTGTTTTTT,CATEETGREKLFF
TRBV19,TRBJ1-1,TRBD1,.,TGTGCCAGTAGCACTGACAGGGACTCTGAAGCTTTCTTT,CASSTDRDSEAFF
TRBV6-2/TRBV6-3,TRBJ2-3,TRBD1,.,TGTGCCAGCAGCCCCGGGCTTACAGGGGGCTCTTCCGATACGCAGTATTTT,CASSPGLTGGSSDTQYF
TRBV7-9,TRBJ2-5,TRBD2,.,TGTGCCAGCAGCCCTAGCGGGAGTGGAGAGACCCAGTACTTC,CASSPSGSGETQYF
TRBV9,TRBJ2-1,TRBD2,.,TGTGCCAGCAGCGTTCCCGGGACTAGCGGGACAAAAGAGCAGTTCTTC,CASSVPGTSGTKEQFF
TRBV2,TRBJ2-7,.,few,TGTGCCAGCAGTGAACAACCGGGGAACGAGCAGTACTTC,CASSEQPGNEQYF
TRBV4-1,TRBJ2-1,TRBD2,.,TGCGCCAGCAGCCAAGAGGGTCTAGCGGGAGGGGGATACAATGAGCAGTTCTTC,CASSQEGLAGGGYNEQFF
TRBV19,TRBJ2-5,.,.,TGTGCCAGTAGTTACTCGGGGGAAACAGCGACCCAGTACTTC,CASSYSGETATQYF
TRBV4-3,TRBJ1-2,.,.,TGCGCCAGCAGCCAAGAAGGTACAGGCTATGGCTACACCTTC,CASSQEGTGYGYTF
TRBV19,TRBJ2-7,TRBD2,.,TGTGCCAGTAGTATCGGGGGGACTAGTGGGTACGAGCAGTACTTC,CASSIGGTSGYEQYF
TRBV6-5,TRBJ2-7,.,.,TGTGCCAGCCAAAATATATGGAGCGAGCAGTACTTC,CASQNIWSEQYF
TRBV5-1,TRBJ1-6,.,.,TGCGCCAGCAGCCCCGAGGGGGTGGGGAATTCACCCCTCCACTTT,CASSPEGVGNSPLHF
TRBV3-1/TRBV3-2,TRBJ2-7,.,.,TGTGCCACCCGGGACTCATCCTACGAGCAGTACTTC,CATRDSSYEQYF
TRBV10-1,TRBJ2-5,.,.,TGCGCCAGCAGCACAGGGATCCAAGAGACCCAGTACTTC,CASSTGIQETQYF
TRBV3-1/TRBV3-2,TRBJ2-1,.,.,TGTGCCAGCAGCCAAGAGGGGTGGCGGCAGGGCCCTGAGGAGCAGTTCTTC,CASSQEGWRQGPEEQFF
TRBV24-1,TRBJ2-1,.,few,TGTGCCACTCGGGGTTGGGCATACAATGAGCAGTTCTTC,CATRGWAYNEQFF
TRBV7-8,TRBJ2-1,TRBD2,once,TGTGCCAGCAGCCCCCGATGGACCGGGACTAGCGACCACAATGAGCAGTTCTTC,CASSPRWTGTSDHNEQFF
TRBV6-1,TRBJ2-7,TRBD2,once,TGTGCCAGCAGTGAATCTAGCGGGAGGGTCTACGAGCAGTACTTC,CASSESSGRVYEQYF
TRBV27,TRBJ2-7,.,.,TGTGCCAGCGTGGGGGACAACTACGAGCAGTACTTC,CASVGDNYEQYF
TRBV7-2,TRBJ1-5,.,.,TGTGCCAGCAGCTTAGACAGGGTTGGAGATCAGCCCCAGCATTTT,CASSLDRVGDQPQHF
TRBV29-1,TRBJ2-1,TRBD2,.,TGCAGCGATCCGGGGGGGAGGAATGAGCAGTTCTTC,CSDPGGRNEQFF
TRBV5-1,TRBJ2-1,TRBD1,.,TGCGCCAGCAGCACGGGACAGGGCTTGCGCAATGAGCAGTTCTTC,CASSTGQGLRNEQFF
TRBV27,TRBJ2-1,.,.,TGTGCCAGCTCTATAGGTGGCGGGTACAATGAGCAGTTCTTC,CASSIGGGYNEQFF
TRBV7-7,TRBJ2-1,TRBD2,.,TGTGCTAGCAGCCACGGACTAGCGGACAATGAGCAGTTCTTC,CASSHGLADNEQFF
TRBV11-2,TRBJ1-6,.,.,TGTGCCAGCAGCCCTGGGGAGTCCGGATTTAATTCACCCCTCCACTTT,CASSPGESGFNSPLHF
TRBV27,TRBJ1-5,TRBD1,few,TGTGCCAGCAGTCCCTACCGGACAGGGGTTAGCAATCAGCCCCAGCATTTT,CASSPYRTGVSNQPQHF
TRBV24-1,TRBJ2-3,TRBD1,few,TGTGCCACCAGTGATGCGGGCAGGGGGCGAGGCACAGATACGCAGTATTTT,CATSDAGRGRGTDTQYF
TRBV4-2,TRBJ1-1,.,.,TGTGCCAGCAGCCCGGGGTGGGCTGGTGCTGGCACTGAAGCTTTCTTT,CASSPGWAGAGTEAFF
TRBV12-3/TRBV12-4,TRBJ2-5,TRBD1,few,TGTGCCAGCAGGATGACAGGGGAGACCCAGTACTTC,CASRMTGETQYF
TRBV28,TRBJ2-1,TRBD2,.,TGTGCCAGCACCGGGACTAGCGGGAGCAATGCCCTGTTCTTC,CASTGTSGSNALFF
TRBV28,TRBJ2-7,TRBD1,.,TGTGCCAGCTGGGGGACAGGGGGTTCCTACGAGCAGTACTTC,CASWGTGGSYEQYF
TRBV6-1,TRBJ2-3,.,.,TGTGCCAGCAGTGAAAACACCAGGGGCGCAGATACGCAGTATTTT,CASSENTRGADTQYF
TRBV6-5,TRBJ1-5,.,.,TGTGCCAGCATGGTGTTAGGGGGCAATCAGCCCCAGCATTTT,CASMVLGGNQPQHF
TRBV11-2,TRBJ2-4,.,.,TGTGCCAGCAGCTTAGGGTCACAGGGCCTCGCCAAAAACATTCAGTACTTC,CASSLGSQGLAKNIQYF
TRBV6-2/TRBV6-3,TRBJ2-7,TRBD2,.,TGTGCCAGCAGTTCCCGACTAGCGGGTGACACCTACGAGCAGTACTTC,CASSSRLAGDTYEQYF
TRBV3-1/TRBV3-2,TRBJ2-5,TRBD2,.,TGTGCCAGCAGCCCTACCCGGCTAGCGGGAGGGGGAGAGACCCAGTACTTC,CASSPTRLAGGGETQYF
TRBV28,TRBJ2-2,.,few,TGTGCCAGCAGTTTAACAGGGAACACCGGGGAGCTGTTTTTT,CASSLTGNTGELFF
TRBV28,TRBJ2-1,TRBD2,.,TGTGCCAGCAGCCCCTGGGGGGGTTTAAAGGCGGGTCACTCCTACAATGAGCAGTTCTTC,CASSPWGGLKAGHSYNEQFF
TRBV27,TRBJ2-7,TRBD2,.,TGTGCCAGCAGTTTCGGAACCATAGCGGGAGTGCGAGACGAGCAGTACTTC,CASSFGTIAGVRDEQYF
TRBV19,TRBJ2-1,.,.,TGTGCCAGCAGTATACGGGGAACCGGTGAGCAGTTCTTC,CASSIRGTGEQFF
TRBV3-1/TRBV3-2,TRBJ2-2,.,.,TGTGCCAGCAGCCTTCTTGGTGCGGCGAACACCGGGGAGCTGTTTTTT,CASSLLGAANTGELFF
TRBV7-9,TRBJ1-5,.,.,TGTGCCAGCAGCTGGCCCCGAGGATCAGGGGACAGCAATCAGCCCCAGCATTTT,CASSWPRGSGDSNQPQHF
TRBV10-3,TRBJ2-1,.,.,TGTGCCATCAGGGCACGCTCCAACAATGAGCAGTTCTTC,CAIRARSNNEQFF
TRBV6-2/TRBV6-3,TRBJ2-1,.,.,TGTGCCAGCAGTTACGGCAGGGTCGCCTACAATGAGCAGTTCTTC,CASSYGRVAYNEQFF
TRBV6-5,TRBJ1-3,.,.,TGTGCCAGCAGTTACGGGCAGTTCGGAAACACCATATATTTT,CASSYGQFGNTIYF
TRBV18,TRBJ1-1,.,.,TGTGCCAGCTCGCCGCAACAACAGGGCATGGACACTGAAGCTTTCTTT,CASSPQQQGMDTEAFF